Listed below are T cell receptor beta chains from one sample, sequenced in a study of vaccination effects on CD4 cells after COVID-19. Measured with immunoSEQ multiplex PCR; TCRdb has only the in-frame clones, and not every one. The data contain tens of thousands of clones, approximately 68% of them seen just once; the ten biggest clones take up 15%. The antigens of these receptors remain unknown. The sequencing used CD4+ T cells from PBMCs cultured with HCoV-OC43 spike peptides, collected before COVID-19 vaccination. The receptors come from a human donor who received a COVID-19 vaccine. CDR3s include the opening cysteine and the closing phenylalanine or tryptophan. The D gene is left open where the match is weak.

TRBJ2-4	TRBV11-2	-	CASSLPLSVRRGAKNIQYF	TGTGCCAGCAGCTTACCCCTAAGTGTGCGGAGGGGGGCCAAAAACATTCAGTACTTC
TRBJ2-5	TRBV5-6	-	CASSLEGEETQYF	TGTGCCAGCAGTTTAGAGGGGGAAGAGACCCAGTACTTC
TRBJ1-6	TRBV11-2	-	CASSTRTEASSPLHF	TGTGCCAGCAGCACGCGGACAGAGGCAAGTTCACCCCTCCACTTT
TRBJ2-1	TRBV6-5	-	CASRTAGVQGNEQFF	TGTGCCAGCAGGACGGCAGGGGTTCAGGGCAATGAGCAGTTCTTC
TRBJ2-7	TRBV4-1	TRBD2	CASSQDASGRNYEQYF	TGCGCCAGCAGCCAAGATGCGAGCGGGAGGAACTACGAGCAGTACTTC
TRBJ2-1	TRBV5-5	TRBD2	CASSAGTNTVDEQFF	TGTGCCAGCAGCGCCGGGACTAATACGGTCGATGAGCAGTTCTTC
TRBJ2-3	TRBV12-3/TRBV12-4	-	CASSTQSTDTQYF	TGTGCCAGCAGCACACAAAGCACAGATACGCAGTATTTT
TRBJ1-1	TRBV6-2/TRBV6-3	TRBD1	CASSINRGRRATEAFF	TGTGCCAGCAGTATAAACAGGGGGCGGAGGGCCACTGAAGCTTTCTTT
TRBJ2-3	TRBV11-3	-	CASSLGLADTQYF	TGTGCCAGCAGCTTGGGACTTGCAGATACGCAGTATTTT
TRBJ1-6	TRBV7-9	-	CASSLASGVNSPLHF	TGTGCCAGCAGCTTAGCGTCCGGGGTAAATTCACCCCTCCACTTT
TRBJ2-7	TRBV21-1	-	CASSKVIPEGFYEQYF	TGTGCCAGCAGCAAAGTTATACCCGAAGGGTTCTACGAGCAGTACTTC
TRBJ1-2	TRBV3-1/TRBV3-2	-	CASSQDGPGYGYTF	TGTGCCAGCAGCCAAGACGGGCCTGGGTATGGCTACACCTTC
TRBJ1-4	TRBV5-6	-	CASSPDWGREKLFF	TGTGCCAGCAGCCCGGACTGGGGTCGGGAAAAACTGTTTTTT
TRBJ2-1	TRBV7-9	-	CASSFQGFPSYNEQFF	TGTGCCAGCAGCTTCCAGGGGTTCCCCTCCTACAATGAGCAGTTCTTC
TRBJ2-1	TRBV24-1	-	CATSDTSGTQVDEQFF	TGTGCCACCAGTGATACCTCCGGGACCCAGGTCGATGAGCAGTTCTTC
TRBJ2-1	TRBV19	TRBD1	CASSMYGTGYIDEQFF	TGTGCCAGTAGTATGTACGGGACAGGGTATATTGATGAGCAGTTCTTC
TRBJ1-6	TRBV10-2	-	CASSEAGLSYNSPLHF	TGCGCCAGCAGTGAGGCAGGGCTATCCTATAATTCACCCCTCCACTTT
TRBJ1-4	TRBV5-6	-	CASSLQGTNEKLFF	TGTGCCAGCAGCTTGCAGGGCACTAATGAAAAACTGTTTTTT
TRBJ2-2	TRBV29-1	-	CSVSEGGTGELFF	TGCAGCGTCTCCGAGGGGGGCACCGGGGAGCTGTTTTTT
TRBJ1-1	TRBV3-1/TRBV3-2	TRBD1	CASSRDRNTEAFF	TGTGCCAGCAGCCGGGACAGGAACACTGAAGCTTTCTTT
TRBJ1-3	TRBV7-8	-	CASSFMGDRGNTIYF	TGTGCCAGCAGCTTTATGGGGGATCGTGGAAACACCATATATTTT
TRBJ2-7	TRBV12-3/TRBV12-4	-	CASTTRAAYEQYF	TGTGCCAGCACCACAAGGGCAGCCTACGAGCAGTACTTC